The text below deals with one T cell receptor (beta chain). Its antigen is still unknown. This specimen belongs to a study of T cell repertoires in aging, cancer and after chemotherapy. Overall study context: Donor ages fell into six groups from 30 or younger up to 70 or older. Healthy donor repertoires were recorded over several months to years and showed clear clonal overlap.

Study results and caveats: In cancer patients, declining TCR diversity with age involved lost richness and lost evenness. Compared with age-matched healthy donors, untreated hematological or solid cancer patients showed higher blood TCR clonality.

TCR beta rearrangements were amplified from peripheral blood genomic DNA. Rearranged V-D-J TRB sequences were amplified with a mixed TRB-A/B primer pool. MiXCR, applied by TCRdb to the multiplex PCR reads, yields one record per CDR3 protein. The sample consists of about 10,000 distinct CDR3 sequences, 37% of them appearing once. CDR1 MNHNS and CDR2 SASEGT come from the germline V gene. Trimming removed 2 bases at V and 2 bases at J, with 10 bases between. This CDR3 region has 14 residues. The sequence was obtained from a human donor in good health. Sequencing was carried out using blood. This chain joins TRBV6-1 and TRBJ2-7; a weak D match, TRBD1 (6 bases). The CDR3 is CASSESGATYEQYF. The CDR3 nucleotides are TGTGCCAGCAGTGAATCAGGGGCCACCTACGAGCAGTACTTC.